A selection of T cell receptor beta chains follows, all from one sample in a study of cytomegalovirus exposure and HLA in healthy donors. Profiled with immunoSEQ multiplex PCR; TCRdb holds only in-frame clones, not every one. Among approximately 150,000 clones listed, around four fifths were seen once. Sequencing was carried out using PBMCs. Receptors originate from a man between 18 and 29 years old in good health and CMV-seropositive. Each CDR3 is given with its conserved first and last residue. A D gene is named only where the DNA matches it firmly. Size values are once, few and many counts, or a class for expanded clones, and some rows have none.

CDR3,DNA,J,V,D,size,length
CASAQVVGNEQFF,TGTGCCAGTGCGCAGGTCGTCGGCAATGAGCAGTTCTTC,TRBJ2-1,TRBV19,NA,NA,13
CASSNRRGSFFYEQYF,TGTGCCAGCAGCAATAGAAGGGGGTCGTTCTTCTACGAGCAGTACTTC,TRBJ2-7,TRBV21-1,NA,NA,16
CASSGQVTGELFF,TGTGCCAGTAGCGGACAGGTCACCGGGGAGCTGTTTTTT,TRBJ2-2,TRBV19,TRBD1,NA,13
CASLPGLVNTGELFF,TGTGCCAGCCTACCCGGACTAGTGAACACCGGGGAGCTGTTTTTT,TRBJ2-2,TRBV7-9,TRBD2,NA,15
CASSEGQRYYNEQFF,TGCGCCAGCAGCGAAGGACAGAGATACTACAATGAGCAGTTCTTC,TRBJ2-1,TRBV5-1,NA,NA,15
CASSMGTSGGAYEQYF,TGTGCCAGCAGTATGGGGACTAGTGGGGGGGCCTACGAGCAGTACTTC,TRBJ2-7,TRBV27,TRBD2,NA,16
CASSQRVGGRTDTQYF,TGTGCCAGCAGCCAACGAGTGGGGGGGCGAACAGATACGCAGTATTTT,TRBJ2-3,TRBV5-4,NA,NA,16
CASSLGAGGVHYEQYF,TGTGCCAGCAGCTTGGGGGCCGGGGGGGTTCACTACGAGCAGTACTTC,TRBJ2-7,TRBV11-2,TRBD2,NA,16
CASSQEWSGDVGEKLFF,TGCGCCAGCAGCCAAGAGTGGTCGGGGGACGTAGGTGAAAAACTGTTTTTT,TRBJ1-4,TRBV4-1,NA,NA,17
CASSALGGTTGELFF,TGTGCCAGCAGCGCCCTGGGGGGGACGACCGGGGAGCTGTTTTTT,TRBJ2-2,TRBV9,TRBD2,NA,15
CASSYLMQGGIYEQYF,TGTGCCAGCAGTTACCTGATGCAGGGTGGAATCTACGAGCAGTACTTC,TRBJ2-7,TRBV6-5,NA,NA,16
CASSMEGEKLFF,TGTGCCAGTAGTATGGAGGGGGAAAAACTGTTTTTT,TRBJ1-4,TRBV19,NA,few,12
CAISTGMSNYGYTF,TGTGCCATCAGCACAGGGATGTCTAACTATGGCTACACCTTC,TRBJ1-2,TRBV10-3,NA,NA,14
CASSSDRDEQYF,TGTGCCAGCAGCTCGGACAGGGACGAGCAGTACTTC,TRBJ2-7,TRBV5-6,TRBD1,NA,12
CSVGGTGAYEQYF,TGCAGCGTTGGTGGGACAGGGGCCTACGAGCAGTACTTC,TRBJ2-7,TRBV29-1,TRBD1,few,13
CASSLRTSLGDEQFF,TGTGCCAGCAGCTTAAGGACTAGCCTTGGGGATGAGCAGTTCTTC,TRBJ2-1,TRBV7-9,TRBD2,few,15
CASSLAGVVDSRYEQYF,TGTGCCAGCAGTTTGGCGGGAGTGGTCGATAGTCGCTACGAGCAGTACTTC,TRBJ2-7,TRBV28,TRBD2,NA,17
CASRLADNEQFF,TGTGCCAGCAGACTAGCAGACAATGAGCAGTTCTTC,TRBJ2-1,TRBV7-9,NA,NA,12
CASSWKGSSTGELFF,TGCGCCAGCAGCTGGAAAGGATCTAGCACCGGGGAGCTGTTTTTT,TRBJ2-2,TRBV5-1,NA,once,15
CASSVATSSNTGELFF,TGCGCCAGCAGCGTAGCGACTAGCAGCAACACCGGGGAGCTGTTTTTT,TRBJ2-2,TRBV5-1,TRBD2,NA,16
CASSPIAVVSYEQYF,TGTGCCAGCAGTCCCATAGCGGTCGTCTCCTACGAGCAGTACTTC,TRBJ2-7,TRBV28,NA,NA,15
CASSYSARRMNTEAFF,TGTGCCAGCAGTTACTCAGCGCGACGGATGAACACTGAAGCTTTCTTT,TRBJ1-1,TRBV6-6,NA,NA,16
CASSPHLAPEQYF,TGTGCCAGCAGTCCCCATCTAGCTCCCGAGCAGTACTTC,TRBJ2-7,TRBV28,NA,NA,13
CASSGQDYEQYF,TGTGCCAGCAGTGGGCAGGACTACGAGCAGTACTTC,TRBJ2-7,TRBV6-1,NA,once,12
CASSYSRGGGTEAFF,TGTGCCAGCAGTTACTCGAGGGGCGGGGGCACTGAAGCTTTCTTT,TRBJ1-1,TRBV27,NA,NA,15